Presented here are 23 T cell receptor beta chains from one specimen sequenced in a study of hypomethylating agent response in myelodysplastic syndrome. Sequenced by immunoSEQ multiplex PCR; TCRdb stores in-frame clones only, minus some. The table shows thousands of clones, with around 84% occurring only once. Sequences were derived from bone marrow, sampled before or after starting hypomethylating agent treatment for myelodysplastic syndrome (not recorded which). These receptors all stem from a human donor with myelodysplastic syndrome.

The V call is TRBV28, the J call TRBJ2-7; D remains ambiguous. The ends were cut back, 8 bases at V and 6 bases at J, with 14 bases in the middle. The length of the CDR3 is 12 residues. Per the germline V gene, CDR1 is MDHEN and CDR2 is SYDVKM. CDR3 protein: CASGSSWTEQYF. CDR3 DNA: TGTGCCAGCGGGTCCAGTTGGACCGAGCAGTACTTC.

The rearrangement links TRBV18 to TRBJ2-2; 13 nucleotides line up with TRBD2. The germline gives CDR1 KGHSH, CDR2 LQKENI. The J segment lost 5 bases and the V segment lost 3 bases, leaving 9 bases of the junction unmatched. The CDR3 runs to 18 residues. The CDR3, as DNA: TGTGCCAGCTCACCCGGACTAGCGGGAGTCACCGGGACCGGGGAGCTGTTTTTT. Encoded protein: CASSPGLAGVTGTGELFF.

The chain couples TRBV7-2 to TRBJ2-1; 9 positions match TRBD2. This CDR3 spans 15 amino acids. CDR1 is SGHTA and CDR2 is FQGNSA in the germline V gene. V trimming: 3 bases; J trimming: 5 bases; junction bases outside the gene matches: 5. CDR3 bases: TGTGCCAGCAGCTTCACTGGACTAGCGAACAATGAGCAGTTCTTC. Its protein is CASSFTGLANNEQFF.

The rearrangement joins TRBV30 to TRBJ1-5, with D tentatively TRBD1 (6 bases). The CDR3 spans 15 residues. Germline lookup yields CDR1 GTSNPN and CDR2 SVGIG (reference sequence). The V gene lost 3 bases and the J gene lost 7 bases, with 19 bases spanning the gap. The CDR3 DNA sequence: TGTGCCTGGAGCCCTGGGGGGGCGACGGGGCAGCCCCAGCATTTT. Protein product: CAWSPGGATGQPQHF.

V and J are TRBV19 and TRBJ2-7; 7 bases map to TRBD1. The CDR3 runs 14 residues. CDR1 and CDR2 from the germline V gene are LNHDA and SQIVND (reference sequence). Unmatched junction bases numbered 9, after V lost 4 bases and J lost 6 bases. This chain's CDR3 is CASSTGQRVGEQYF. The DNA of the CDR3 is TGTGCCAGTAGTACGGGACAGAGGGTTGGCGAGCAGTACTTC.

The chain recombines TRBV6-4 with TRBJ1-2, with TRBD1 matching 8 bases. The germline V gene encodes CDR1 MRHNA and CDR2 SNTAGT. J was trimmed by 6 bases and V by 6 bases; bases with no gene match: 12. This CDR3 spans 15 amino acids. CDR3 in amino acids: CASRPRTGSNDGYTF. CDR3 nucleotides: TGTGCCAGCAGACCTAGGACAGGGTCAAACGATGGCTACACCTTC.

The chain uses TRBV7-6 and TRBJ2-7, with TRBD2 as a possible D gene (6 bases). V gave up 5 bases and J gave up 6 bases, with 17 bases separating them. Germline-derived CDR1 and CDR2 are SGHVS and FNYEAQ. The CDR3 is made up of 14 amino acids. CDR3 sequence: CASSAIPGLPEQYF. CDR3 sequence (DNA): TGTGCCAGCAGCGCAATTCCGGGACTCCCCGAGCAGTACTTC.

The rearrangement uses TRBV19 and TRBJ1-5; 7 positions agree with TRBD1. The germline V gene encodes CDR1 LNHDA and CDR2 SQIVND (reference sequence). This CDR3 contains 13 residues. The V and J ends lost 4 bases and 6 bases, in that order; junction bases with no gene match: 3. The CDR3: CASSKGAGQPQHF. The DNA for the CDR3 is TGTGCCAGTAGTAAGGGGGCTGGTCAGCCCCAGCATTTT.

This clone was observed a few times. The rearrangement uses TRBV7-9 and TRBJ1-3, with D unresolved. The germline V gene has CDR1 SEHNR and CDR2 FQNEAQ (reference sequence). The CDR3 consists of 14 residues. V lost 2 bases, J lost 2 bases, and 7 bases lay in between. CDR3 in DNA: TGTGCCAGCAGCTTACCGTCAGCTGGAAACACCATATATTTT. Its translation: CASSLPSAGNTIYF.

This clone has a handful of counts. The chain is built from TRBV5-8 and TRBJ2-7; TRBD1 matches at 9 bases. The CDR3 runs to 15 residues. After removal of 1 base from V and 9 bases from J, the junction contained 11 bases not matched to a gene. Germline V lookup: CDR1 SGHTS, CDR2 YDEGEE. The DNA of the CDR3 is TGTGCCAGCAGCTTGATGGGGACAGGGTTTTATCGGCAGTACTTC. Translating it yields CASSLMGTGFYRQYF.

The rearrangement joins TRBV9 to TRBJ1-2; D possibly corresponds to TRBD1 (5 bases). Trimming stripped 1 base from V and 8 bases from J, with 12 bases between. The CDR3 loop spans 13 amino acids. Germline-derived CDR1 and CDR2 are SGDLS and YYNGEE. The CDR3 is CASSVQGATGYTF. The CDR3 DNA sequence: TGTGCCAGCAGCGTACAGGGTGCGACCGGCTACACCTTC.

This clone was recorded only once. J is TRBJ1-6 and V is TRBV9, with a tentative D call TRBD1 (6 bases). CDR1 is SGDLS and CDR2 is YYNGEE in the germline V gene. The CDR3 has 15 residues. V was trimmed by 4 bases and J by 3 bases, leaving 11 bases between them. CDR3 nucleotides: TGTGCCAGCAGCTCACAGGGCAGCTATAATTCACCCCTCCACTTT. Amino acid sequence: CASSSQGSYNSPLHF.

The rearrangement joins TRBV7-2 to TRBJ2-5; no definite D call. The DNA end lines up better with TRBJ2-7; the J call may be wrong. The germline V gene encodes CDR1 SGHTA and CDR2 FQGNSA. The CDR3 loop spans 14 amino acids. The CDR3 region has the DNA TGTGCCAGCAGCTTATCGTCACCGTCCTACGAGCAGTACTTC. The encoded protein is CASSLSSPSYEQYF.

The rearrangement links TRBV5-4 to TRBJ2-1; D possibly corresponds to TRBD2 (5 bases). CDR1 is SGHNT and CDR2 is YYREEE in the germline V gene (reference sequence). The CDR3 runs to 15 residues. Trimming left V 0 bases short and J 6 bases short, with 13 bases between. The CDR3 coding sequence is TGTGCCAGCAGCTTGGAGACTACCCGCCCCAATGAGCAGTTCTTC. Translating gives CASSLETTRPNEQFF.

This chain joins TRBV7-2 and TRBJ2-1, with D tentatively TRBD2 (6 bases). With 1 base removed from V and 2 bases from J, the gap between germline ends came to 12 bases. Per germline, CDR1 SGHTA and CDR2 FQGNSA. CDR3 length equals 16 residues. This CDR3 is CASSLGGTVTYNEQFF. The CDR3 coding sequence is TGTGCCAGCAGCTTAGGCGGGACGGTTACCTACAATGAGCAGTTCTTC.

This clone was detected only a few times. The CDR3 DNA reads as TGTGCCAGCAGTTTAAGAGGGAATCAGCCCCAGCATTTT. This gives the protein CASSLRGNQPQHF. The chain couples TRBV27 to TRBJ1-5, with D unresolved. CDR1 and CDR2 (germline): MNHEY, SMNVEV (reference sequence). The CDR3 is made up of 13 amino acids. V was pared by 2 bases and J by 4 bases, with 6 bases between.

V usage is TRBV11-2 and J usage is TRBJ1-2; D unclear. V was shortened by 1 base and J by 0 bases, with 9 bases between the two germline ends. Per the germline V gene, CDR1 is SGHAT and CDR2 is FQNNGV. The CDR3 totals 15 residues. In DNA form, the CDR3 reads TGTGCCAGCAGCTTAGTTCGGGGAACTAACTATGGCTACACCTTC. Translation: CASSLVRGTNYGYTF.

J is TRBJ2-7 and V is TRBV28, with 11 bases matching TRBD1. CDR3 length: 18 amino acids. Trimming at V came to 5 bases and at J to 2 bases, leaving 14 bases not matched to a gene. The V gene's germline CDR1 is MDHEN and CDR2 SYDVKM. This chain's CDR3 is CASSQPPPGTGGTYEQYF. The CDR3 DNA follows: TGTGCCAGCAGTCAACCCCCACCCGGGACAGGGGGGACCTACGAGCAGTACTTC.

The rearrangement links TRBV9 to TRBJ2-1, with 16 positions matching TRBD2. This CDR3 is 19 amino acids long. Germline V gives CDR1 SGDLS, CDR2 YYNGEE. Trimming removed 4 bases from V and 10 bases from J; junction bases left unmatched: 17. CDR3 loop: CASSQGGLAGGSRRGEQFF. The DNA for the CDR3 is TGTGCCAGCAGCCAAGGGGGACTAGCGGGAGGGTCTCGGAGGGGGGAGCAGTTCTTC.

The chain is built from TRBV18 and TRBJ1-2, with a weak D call TRBD1 (6 bases). V gave up 3 bases and J gave up 3 bases, with 20 bases separating them. CDR1 is KGHSH, CDR2 LQKENI, per germline. This CDR3 contains 17 residues. The CDR3 here is CASSPTGATRAYYGYTF. The CDR3 DNA reads TGTGCCAGCTCACCCACGGGGGCGACCAGGGCGTACTATGGCTACACCTTC.

The chain joins TRBV6-6 to TRBJ2-1; D not certain. There are 12 residues in the CDR3. Germline lookup yields CDR1 MNHNY and CDR2 SVGAGI (reference sequence). Trimming left V 2 bases short and J 9 bases short, with 8 bases between. Written as DNA, the CDR3 is TGTGCCAGCAGTTACCCGTGGGGTGAGCAGTTCTTC. Translated, it gives CASSYPWGEQFF.

The rearrangement uses TRBV2 and TRBJ2-5; 9 bases line up with TRBD1. This CDR3 has 16 residues. Germline V gene data show CDR1 as SNHLY and CDR2 as FYNNEI. With 8 bases clipped from V and 4 bases from J, the junction kept 14 bases outside the gene matches. The CDR3 reads CASSSRGQGSRETQYF. In DNA form, the CDR3 reads TGTGCCAGCTCCTCGCGGGGACAGGGTAGTCGAGAGACCCAGTACTTC.

This chain uses TRBV4-1 with TRBJ2-2; TRBD2 matches 15 bases. Germline trimming cut 1 base from V and 4 bases from J; bases unmatched to any gene: 10. The CDR3 has 20 amino acids. Germline CDR1 reads MGHRA; CDR2 reads YSYEKL. CDR3 sequence (DNA): TGCGCCAGCAGCCAAGGACCTTTAAGGACTAGCGGGAGGGGCACCGGGGAGCTGTTTTTT. Encoded protein: CASSQGPLRTSGRGTGELFF.